This T cell receptor (beta chain) was profiled in a study of Graves' ophthalmopathy and Graves' hyperthyroidism. Study-wide results and caveats: Discrimination between ophthalmopathy and stable hyperthyroidism by a 13-signature model showed roughly 88% sensitivity and 70% to 82% specificity.

None of the included patients had other autoimmune diseases, uncontrolled infections, pregnancy or lactation, as these led to exclusion. PBMCs were density-gradient isolated from around 11 ml fresh blood. The TCR beta CDR3 regions underwent amplification from RNA transcripts. The first round was an RT-PCR with HTBI primers, and the second round was a multiplex PCR. Each CDR3 protein is one row after TCRdb ran MiXCR on the multiplex PCR reads. Here the sample spans about 420,000 distinct CDR3 sequences, over 20% being singletons. As to this clonotype: Its antigen is unidentified.

Germline V gene data show CDR1 as MNHEY and CDR2 as SVGEGT. V shed 5 bases, J shed 7 bases, and the junction held 14 bases outside the gene matches. CDR3 length equals 16 residues. The source material was peripheral blood. The chain recombines TRBV6-2 or TRBV6-3 with TRBJ1-5, with TRBD1 matching over 7 bases. The TCR sequence derives from a woman aged 18-30 years with stable Graves' hyperthyroidism. The chain's CDR3 is CASSTINRGRKQPQHF. Written as DNA, the CDR3 is TGTGCCAGCAGTACTATCAACAGGGGACGTAAGCAGCCCCAGCATTTT.